This TCR beta chain emerged from a study of T-cell reconstitution after alpha-beta-depleted transplantation in children. Unique molecular identifiers were used in preparing the TCRbeta library. TCRdb re-derived calls from the PCR reads in MiXCR, one entry per CDR3 protein. The data contain hundreds of thousands of distinct CDR3 sequences, around 12% of them singletons. The CDR3 runs 16 residues. Germline CDR1 MNHNS, CDR2 SASEGT. V lost 3 bases to trimming and J lost 8 bases; unmatched junction nucleotides: 9. This clonotype was found many times. This clonotype was obtained from a human donor who donated a stem cell graft to a child with acute lymphoblastic leukemia. Sequenced material: PBMCs from the stem cell graft donor, taken from the stem cell graft. The rearrangement uses TRBV6-1 and TRBJ2-1, with 11 bases identical to TRBD1. The CDR3 loop reads CASSDRDRGIIDEQFF. CDR3 in DNA: TGTGCCAGCAGTGACCGGGACAGGGGGATAATAGATGAGCAGTTCTTC.